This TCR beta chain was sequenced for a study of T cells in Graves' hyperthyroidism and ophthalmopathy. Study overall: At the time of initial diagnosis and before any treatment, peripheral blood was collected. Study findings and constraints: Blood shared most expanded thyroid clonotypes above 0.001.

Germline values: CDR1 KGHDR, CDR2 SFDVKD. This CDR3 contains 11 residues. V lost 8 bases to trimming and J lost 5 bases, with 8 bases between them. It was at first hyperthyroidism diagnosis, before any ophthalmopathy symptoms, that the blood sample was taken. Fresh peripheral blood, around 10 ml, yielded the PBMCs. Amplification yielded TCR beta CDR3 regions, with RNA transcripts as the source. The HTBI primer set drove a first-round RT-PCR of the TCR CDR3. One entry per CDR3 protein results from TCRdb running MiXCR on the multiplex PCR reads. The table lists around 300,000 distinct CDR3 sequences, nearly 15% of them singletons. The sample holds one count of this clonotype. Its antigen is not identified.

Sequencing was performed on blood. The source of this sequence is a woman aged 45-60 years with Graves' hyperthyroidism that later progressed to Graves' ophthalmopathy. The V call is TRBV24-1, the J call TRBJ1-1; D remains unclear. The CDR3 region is CATTRGTEAFF. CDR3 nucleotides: TGTGCCACCACTCGTGGTACTGAAGCTTTCTTT.